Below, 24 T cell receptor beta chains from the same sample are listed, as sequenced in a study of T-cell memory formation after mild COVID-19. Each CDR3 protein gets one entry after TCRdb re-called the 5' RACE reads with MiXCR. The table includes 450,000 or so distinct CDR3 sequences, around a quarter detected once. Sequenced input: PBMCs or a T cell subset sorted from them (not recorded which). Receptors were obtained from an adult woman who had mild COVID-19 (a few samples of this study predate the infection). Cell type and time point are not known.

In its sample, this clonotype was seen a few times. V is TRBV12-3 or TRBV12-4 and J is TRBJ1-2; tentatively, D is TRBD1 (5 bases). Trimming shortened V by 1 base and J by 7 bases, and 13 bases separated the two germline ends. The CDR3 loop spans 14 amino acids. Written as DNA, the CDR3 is TGTGCCAGCAGTTTAGGTGGAGGGGTCGGTGGCTACACCTTC. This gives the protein CASSLGGGVGGYTF.

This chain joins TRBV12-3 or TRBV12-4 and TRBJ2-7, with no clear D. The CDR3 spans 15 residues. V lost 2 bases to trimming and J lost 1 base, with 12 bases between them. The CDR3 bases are TGTGCCAGCAGTTTAAATAAGGGTAGGTCCTACGAGCAGTACTTC. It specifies CASSLNKGRSYEQYF.

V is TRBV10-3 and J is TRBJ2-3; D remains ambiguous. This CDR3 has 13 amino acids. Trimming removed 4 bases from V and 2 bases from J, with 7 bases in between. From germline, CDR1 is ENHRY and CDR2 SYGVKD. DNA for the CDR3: TGTGCCATCAGTGGGACGACCACAGATACGCAGTATTTT. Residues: CAISGTTTDTQYF.

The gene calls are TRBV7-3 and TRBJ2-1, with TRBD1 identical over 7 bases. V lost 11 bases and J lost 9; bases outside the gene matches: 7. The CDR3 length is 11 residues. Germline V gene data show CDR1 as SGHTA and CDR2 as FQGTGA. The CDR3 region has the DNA TGTGCCTCGCAAGGGGGCGGTGAGCAGTTCTTC. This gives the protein CASQGGGEQFF.

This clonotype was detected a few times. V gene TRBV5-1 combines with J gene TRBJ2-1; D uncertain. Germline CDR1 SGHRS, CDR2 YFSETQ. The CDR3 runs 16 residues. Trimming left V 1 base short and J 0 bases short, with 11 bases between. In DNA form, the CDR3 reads TGCGCCAGCAGCTTGTTGGGCAGCCGCTCCTACAATGAGCAGTTCTTC. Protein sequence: CASSLLGSRSYNEQFF.

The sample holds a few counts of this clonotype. This chain's CDR3 is CASSQDNRGANNEQFF. CDR3 sequence (DNA): TGCGCCAGCAGCCAAGATAATCGGGGAGCCAACAATGAGCAGTTCTTC. This sequence joins TRBV4-3 and TRBJ2-1, with D maybe TRBD2 (5 bases). The CDR3 consists of 16 residues. Germline-derived CDR1 and CDR2 are LGHNA and YSLEER. Between the trimmed V and J ends, which lost 0 bases and 5 bases, there was a span of 14 bases.

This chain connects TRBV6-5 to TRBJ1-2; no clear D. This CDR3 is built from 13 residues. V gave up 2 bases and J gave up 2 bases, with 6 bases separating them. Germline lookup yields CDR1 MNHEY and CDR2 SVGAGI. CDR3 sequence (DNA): TGTGCCAGCAGTTACAGGCAGAACTATGGCTACACCTTC. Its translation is CASSYRQNYGYTF.

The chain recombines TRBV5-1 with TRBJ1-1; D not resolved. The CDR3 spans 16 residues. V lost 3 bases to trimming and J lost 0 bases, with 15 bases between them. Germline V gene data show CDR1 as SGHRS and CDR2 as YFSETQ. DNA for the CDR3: TGCGCCAGCAGCTCGTCCGGATCCTGGATGAACACTGAAGCTTTCTTT. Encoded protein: CASSSSGSWMNTEAFF.

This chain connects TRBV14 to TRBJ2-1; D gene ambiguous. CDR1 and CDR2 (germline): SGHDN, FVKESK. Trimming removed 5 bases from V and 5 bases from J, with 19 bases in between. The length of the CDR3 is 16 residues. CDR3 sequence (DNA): TGTGCCAGCAGCTTAAAATCCTCGGGTGCTCACAATGAGCAGTTCTTC. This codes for CASSLKSSGAHNEQFF.

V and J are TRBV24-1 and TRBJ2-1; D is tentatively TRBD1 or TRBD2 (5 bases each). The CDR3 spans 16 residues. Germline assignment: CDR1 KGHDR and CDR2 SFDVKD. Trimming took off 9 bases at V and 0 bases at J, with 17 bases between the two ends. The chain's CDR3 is CATRGRNVSSYNEQFF. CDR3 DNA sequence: TGTGCCACCCGGGGCCGGAATGTTAGCTCCTACAATGAGCAGTTCTTC.

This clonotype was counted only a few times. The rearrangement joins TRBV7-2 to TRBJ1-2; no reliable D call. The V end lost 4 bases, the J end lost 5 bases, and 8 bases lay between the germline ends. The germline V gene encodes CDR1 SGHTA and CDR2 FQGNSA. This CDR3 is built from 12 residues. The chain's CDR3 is CASSSSGYGYTF. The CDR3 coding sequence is TGTGCCAGCAGCTCTAGTGGATATGGCTACACCTTC.

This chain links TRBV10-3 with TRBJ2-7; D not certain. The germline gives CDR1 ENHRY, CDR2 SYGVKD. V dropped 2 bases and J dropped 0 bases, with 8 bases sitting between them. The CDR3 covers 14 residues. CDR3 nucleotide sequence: TGTGCCATCAGTGAGCTTCCGAGCTCCTACGAGCAGTACTTC. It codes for CAISELPSSYEQYF.

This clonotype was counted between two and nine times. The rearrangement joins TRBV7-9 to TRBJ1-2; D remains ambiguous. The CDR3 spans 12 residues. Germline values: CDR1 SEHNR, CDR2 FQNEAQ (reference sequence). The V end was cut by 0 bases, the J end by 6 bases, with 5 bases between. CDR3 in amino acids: CASSLAGDGYTF. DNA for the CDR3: TGTGCCAGCAGCTTAGCCGGGGATGGCTACACCTTC. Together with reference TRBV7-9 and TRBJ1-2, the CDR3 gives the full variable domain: DTGVSQNPRHKITKRGQNVTFRCDPISEHNRLYWYRQTLGQGPEFLTYFQNEAQLEKSRLLSDRFSAERPKGSFSTLEIQRTEQGDSAMYLCASSLAGDGYTFGSGTRLTVV.

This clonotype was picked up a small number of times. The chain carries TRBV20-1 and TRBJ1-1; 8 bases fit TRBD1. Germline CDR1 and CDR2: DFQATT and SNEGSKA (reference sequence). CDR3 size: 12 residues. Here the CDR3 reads CTTHYSTGVAFF. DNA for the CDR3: TGCACGACACACTATTCGACAGGGGTGGCTTTCTTT.

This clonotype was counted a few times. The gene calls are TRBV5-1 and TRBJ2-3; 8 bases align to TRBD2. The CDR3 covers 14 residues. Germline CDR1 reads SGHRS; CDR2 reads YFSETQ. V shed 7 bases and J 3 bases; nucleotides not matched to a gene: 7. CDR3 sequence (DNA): TGCGCCAGCTGGGCTAGCGGGCCAACAGATACGCAGTATTTT. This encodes CASWASGPTDTQYF. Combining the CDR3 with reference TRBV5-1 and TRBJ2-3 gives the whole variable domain KAGVTQTPRYLIKTRGQQVTLSCSPISGHRSVSWYQQTPGQGLQFLFEYFSETQRNKGNFPGRFSGRQFSNSRSEMNVSTLELGDSALYLCASWASGPTDTQYFGPGTRLTVL.

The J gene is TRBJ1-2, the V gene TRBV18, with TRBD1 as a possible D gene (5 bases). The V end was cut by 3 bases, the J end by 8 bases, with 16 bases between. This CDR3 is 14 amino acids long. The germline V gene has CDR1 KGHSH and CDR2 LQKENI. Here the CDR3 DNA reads TGTGCCAGCTCACCGGACACCGGAAGGGACGGCTACACCTTC. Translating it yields CASSPDTGRDGYTF.

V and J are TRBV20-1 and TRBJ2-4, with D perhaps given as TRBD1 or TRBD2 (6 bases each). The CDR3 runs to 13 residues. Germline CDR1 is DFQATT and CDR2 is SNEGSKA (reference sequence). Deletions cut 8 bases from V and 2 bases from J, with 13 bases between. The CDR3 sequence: CSIIGGTKNIQYF. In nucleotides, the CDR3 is TGCAGTATTATAGGGGGGACCAAAAACATTCAGTACTTC.

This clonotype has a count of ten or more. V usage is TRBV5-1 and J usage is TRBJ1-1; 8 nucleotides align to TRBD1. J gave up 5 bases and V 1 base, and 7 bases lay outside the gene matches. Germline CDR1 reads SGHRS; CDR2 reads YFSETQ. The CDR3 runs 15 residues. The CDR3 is CASSLSPTGGTEAFF. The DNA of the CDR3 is TGCGCCAGCAGCTTGTCCCCCACAGGGGGAACTGAAGCTTTCTTT. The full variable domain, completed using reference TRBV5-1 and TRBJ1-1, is KAGVTQTPRYLIKTRGQQVTLSCSPISGHRSVSWYQQTPGQGLQFLFEYFSETQRNKGNFPGRFSGRQFSNSRSEMNVSTLELGDSALYLCASSLSPTGGTEAFFGQGTRLTVV.

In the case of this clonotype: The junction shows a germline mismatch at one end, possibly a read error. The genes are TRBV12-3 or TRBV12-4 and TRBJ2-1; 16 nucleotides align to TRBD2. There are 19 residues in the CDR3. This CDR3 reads CDSSMPGLAGGPGRNEQFF. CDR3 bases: TGTGACAGCAGTATGCCGGGACTAGCGGGAGGGCCCGGGAGGAATGAGCAGTTCTTC.

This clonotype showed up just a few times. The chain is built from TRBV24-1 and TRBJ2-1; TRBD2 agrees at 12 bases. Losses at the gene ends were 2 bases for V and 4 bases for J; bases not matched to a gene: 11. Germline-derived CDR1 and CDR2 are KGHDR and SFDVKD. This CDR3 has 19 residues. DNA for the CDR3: TGTGCCACCAGTGATTCCCACACCTGGACTAGCGGGAAATACAATGAGCAGTTCTTC. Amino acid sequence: CATSDSHTWTSGKYNEQFF.

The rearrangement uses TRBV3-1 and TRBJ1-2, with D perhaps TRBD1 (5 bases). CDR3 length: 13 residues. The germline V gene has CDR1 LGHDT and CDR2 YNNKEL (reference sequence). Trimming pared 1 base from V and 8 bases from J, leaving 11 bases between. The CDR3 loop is CASSQVRGNGYTF. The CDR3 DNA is TGTGCCAGCAGCCAAGTGAGGGGTAACGGCTACACCTTC.

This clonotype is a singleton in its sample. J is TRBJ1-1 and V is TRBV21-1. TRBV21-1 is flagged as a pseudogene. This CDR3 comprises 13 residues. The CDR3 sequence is CASTQTLDTEAFF. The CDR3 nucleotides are TGTGCCAGCACCCAGACGCTCGACACTGAAGCTTTCTTT.

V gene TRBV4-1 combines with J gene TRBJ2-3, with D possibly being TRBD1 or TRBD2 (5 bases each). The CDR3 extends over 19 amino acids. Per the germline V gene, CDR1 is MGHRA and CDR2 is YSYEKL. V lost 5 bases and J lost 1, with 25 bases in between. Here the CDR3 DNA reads TGCGCCAGCAGCTCTCTCGGGGCCCTAGCCGAGATCGGCACAGATACGCAGTATTTT. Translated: CASSSLGALAEIGTDTQYF.

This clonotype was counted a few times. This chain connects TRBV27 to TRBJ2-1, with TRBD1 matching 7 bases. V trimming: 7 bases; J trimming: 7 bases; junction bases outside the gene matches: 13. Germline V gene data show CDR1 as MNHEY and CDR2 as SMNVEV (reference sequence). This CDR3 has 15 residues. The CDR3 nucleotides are TGTGCCAGCACTACTGGGGACAGTTGGGCGAATGAGCAGTTCTTC. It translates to CASTTGDSWANEQFF.